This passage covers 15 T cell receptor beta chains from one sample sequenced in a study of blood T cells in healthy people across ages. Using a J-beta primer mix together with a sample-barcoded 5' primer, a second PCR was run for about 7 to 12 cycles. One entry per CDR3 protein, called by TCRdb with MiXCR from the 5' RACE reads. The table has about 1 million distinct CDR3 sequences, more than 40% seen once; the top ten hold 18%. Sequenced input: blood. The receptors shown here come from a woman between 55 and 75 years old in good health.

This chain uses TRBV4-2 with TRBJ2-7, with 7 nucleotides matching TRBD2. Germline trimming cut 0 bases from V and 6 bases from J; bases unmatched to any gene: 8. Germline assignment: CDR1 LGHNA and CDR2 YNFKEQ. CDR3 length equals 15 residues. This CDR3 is CASSQDGGRAAEQYF. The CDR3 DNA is TGTGCCAGCAGCCAAGATGGAGGGAGGGCCGCCGAGCAGTACTTC.

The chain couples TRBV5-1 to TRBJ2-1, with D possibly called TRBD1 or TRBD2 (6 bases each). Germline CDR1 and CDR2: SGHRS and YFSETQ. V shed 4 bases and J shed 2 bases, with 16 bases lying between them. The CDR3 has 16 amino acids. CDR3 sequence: CASSLTGAGTYNEQFF. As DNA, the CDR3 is TGCGCCAGCAGCCTGACGGGGGCGGGCACCTACAATGAGCAGTTCTTC. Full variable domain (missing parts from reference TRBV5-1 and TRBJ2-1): KAGVTQTPRYLIKTRGQQVTLSCSPISGHRSVSWYQQTPGQGLQFLFEYFSETQRNKGNFPGRFSGRQFSNSRSEMNVSTLELGDSALYLCASSLTGAGTYNEQFFGPGTRLTVL.

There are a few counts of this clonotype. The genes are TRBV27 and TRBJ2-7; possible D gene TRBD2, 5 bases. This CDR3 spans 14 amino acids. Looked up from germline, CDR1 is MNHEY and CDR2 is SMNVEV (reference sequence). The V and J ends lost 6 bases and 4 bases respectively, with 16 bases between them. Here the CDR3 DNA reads TGTGCCAGCAGGCCTAAGTGGACTGAATACGAGCAGTACTTC. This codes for CASRPKWTEYEQYF.

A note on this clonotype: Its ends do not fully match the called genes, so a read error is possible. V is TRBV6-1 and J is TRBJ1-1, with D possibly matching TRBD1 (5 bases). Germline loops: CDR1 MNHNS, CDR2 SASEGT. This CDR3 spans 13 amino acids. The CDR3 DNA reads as TGTGCCAGCAGTACCGGGACCCCCACTGGAGCTTTCTTT. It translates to CASSTGTPTGAFF.

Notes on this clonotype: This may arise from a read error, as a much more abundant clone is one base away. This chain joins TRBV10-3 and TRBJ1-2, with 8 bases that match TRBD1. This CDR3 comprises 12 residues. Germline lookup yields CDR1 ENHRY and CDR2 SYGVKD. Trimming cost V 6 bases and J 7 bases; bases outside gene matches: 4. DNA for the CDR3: TGTGCCATCAGCCGAACAGGGGGTGGCTACACCTTC. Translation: CAISRTGGGYTF.

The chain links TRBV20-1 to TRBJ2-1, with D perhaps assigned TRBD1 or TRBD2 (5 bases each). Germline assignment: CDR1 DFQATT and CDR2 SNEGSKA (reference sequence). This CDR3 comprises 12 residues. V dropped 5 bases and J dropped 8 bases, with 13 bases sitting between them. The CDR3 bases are TGCAGTGCTGGACAATACGGGGATGAGCAGTTCTTC. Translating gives CSAGQYGDEQFF.

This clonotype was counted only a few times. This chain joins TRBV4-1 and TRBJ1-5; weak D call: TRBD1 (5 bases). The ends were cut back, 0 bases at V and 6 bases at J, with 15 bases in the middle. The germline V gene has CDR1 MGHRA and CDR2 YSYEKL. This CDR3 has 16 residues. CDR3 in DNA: TGCGCCAGCAGCCAAGAGGGGCAGGGAAGGAGTCAGCCCCAGCATTTT. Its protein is CASSQEGQGRSQPQHF.

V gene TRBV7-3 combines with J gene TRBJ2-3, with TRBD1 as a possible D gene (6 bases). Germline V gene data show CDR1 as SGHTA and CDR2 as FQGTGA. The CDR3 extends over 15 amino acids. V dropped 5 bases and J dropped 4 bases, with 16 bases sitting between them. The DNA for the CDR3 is TGTGCCAGCAGCCCCACAGGGTGGGCGGCAGATACGCAGTATTTT. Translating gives CASSPTGWAADTQYF.

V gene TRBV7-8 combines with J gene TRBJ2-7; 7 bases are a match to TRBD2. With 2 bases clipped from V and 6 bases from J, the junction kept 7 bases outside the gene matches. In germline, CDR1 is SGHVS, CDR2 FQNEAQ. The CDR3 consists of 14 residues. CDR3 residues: CASSLNGRRSEQYF. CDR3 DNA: TGTGCCAGCAGCTTAAACGGGAGGCGAAGCGAGCAGTACTTC.

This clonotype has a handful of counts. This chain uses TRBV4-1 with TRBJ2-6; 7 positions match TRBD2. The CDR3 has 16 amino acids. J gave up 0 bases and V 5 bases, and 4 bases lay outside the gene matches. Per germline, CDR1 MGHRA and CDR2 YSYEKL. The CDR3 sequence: CASSALAVSGANVLTF. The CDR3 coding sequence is TGCGCCAGCAGCGCGCTAGCGGTCTCTGGGGCCAACGTCCTGACTTTC.

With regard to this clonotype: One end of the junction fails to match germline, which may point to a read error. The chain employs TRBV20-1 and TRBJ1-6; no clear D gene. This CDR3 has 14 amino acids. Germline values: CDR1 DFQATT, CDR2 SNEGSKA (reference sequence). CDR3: CSARDPGLNSPPHF. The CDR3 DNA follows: TGCAGTGCTCGGGATCCCGGCCTTAATTCACCCCCCCACTTT.

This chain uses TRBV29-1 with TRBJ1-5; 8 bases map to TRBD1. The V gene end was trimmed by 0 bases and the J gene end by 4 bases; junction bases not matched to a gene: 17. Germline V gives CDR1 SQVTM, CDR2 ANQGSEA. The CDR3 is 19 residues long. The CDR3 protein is CSVEDFFFATGASNQPQHF. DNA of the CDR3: TGCAGCGTTGAAGATTTCTTTTTTGCGACAGGGGCATCTAATCAGCCCCAGCATTTT.

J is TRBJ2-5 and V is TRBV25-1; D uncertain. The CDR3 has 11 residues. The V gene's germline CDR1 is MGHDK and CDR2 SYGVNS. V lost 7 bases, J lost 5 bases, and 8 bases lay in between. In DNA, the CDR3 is TGTGCCAGCACCTCCCGGGAGACCCAGTACTTC. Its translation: CASTSRETQYF.

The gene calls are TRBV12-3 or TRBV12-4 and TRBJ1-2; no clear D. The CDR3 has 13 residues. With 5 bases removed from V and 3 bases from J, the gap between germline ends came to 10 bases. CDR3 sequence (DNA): TGTGCCAGCAGTACAAGTTCGCACTATGGCTACACCTTC. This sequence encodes CASSTSSHYGYTF.

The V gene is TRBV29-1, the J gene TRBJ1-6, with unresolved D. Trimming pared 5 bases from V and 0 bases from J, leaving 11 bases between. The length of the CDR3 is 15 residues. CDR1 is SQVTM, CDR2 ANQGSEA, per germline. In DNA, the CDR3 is TGCAGCGTTCAGGAGGGTAGCTCCTATAATTCACCCCTCCACTTT. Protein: CSVQEGSSYNSPLHF. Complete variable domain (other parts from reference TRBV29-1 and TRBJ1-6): SAVISQKPSRDICQRGTSLTIQCQVDSQVTMMFWYRQQPGQSLTLIATANQGSEATYESGFVIDKFPISRPNLTFSTLTVSNMSPEDSSIYLCSVQEGSSYNSPLHFGNGTRLTVT.